This is a list of T cell receptor beta chains from one sample in a study of blood T cells in healthy people across ages. In TCRdb, the 5' RACE reads were re-called with MiXCR into one record per CDR3 protein. This table has some 760,000 distinct CDR3 sequences, 20% to 25% appearing once. The sample also formed part of further work on T cells of mothers and their children.

The material sequenced was blood. Receptors were obtained from a boy aged 5-17 years in good health. Each CDR3 is given with its conserved first and last residue. The D gene is left open where the match is weak. Some rows mark clone size as missing; the rest say once, few, many or name a class of expanded clone.

clone_size | d_call | j_call | v_call | cdr3_aa | cdr3_nt
NA | NA | TRBJ2-5 | TRBV3-1 | CASSQLFDGSEETQYF | TGTGCCAGCAGCCAATTGTTTGACGGGAGCGAAGAGACCCAGTACTTC
few | TRBD2 | TRBJ2-1 | TRBV15 | CATSRGLAERNEQFF | TGTGCCACCAGCAGAGGGCTAGCGGAAAGGAATGAGCAGTTCTTC
few | NA | TRBJ1-1 | TRBV12-3/TRBV12-4 | CASSPTPNTEAFF | TGTGCCAGCAGCCCAACACCGAACACTGAAGCTTTCTTT
few | TRBD2 | TRBJ2-2 | TRBV4-1 | CASSPREGTSGELFF | TGCGCCAGCAGCCCCCGGGAGGGGACGTCCGGGGAGCTGTTTTTT
NA | NA | TRBJ1-1 | TRBV3-1 | CASSQALGGISEAFF | TGTGCCAGCAGCCAAGCCTTGGGGGGAATATCTGAAGCTTTCTTT
NA | NA | TRBJ1-5 | TRBV10-3 | CAISEGQVVSGQPQHF | TGTGCCATCAGTGAGGGCCAGGTGGTTAGCGGTCAGCCCCAGCATTTT
few | TRBD2 | TRBJ2-3 | TRBV3-1 | CASSIVPGLAGGHTGATDTQYF | TGTGCCAGCAGCATCGTCCCGGGACTAGCGGGAGGGCACACCGGAGCCACAGATACGCAGTATTTT
few | TRBD1 | TRBJ2-3 | TRBV5-6 | CASSETGSTDTQYF | TGTGCCAGCAGCGAGACAGGGAGCACAGATACGCAGTATTTT
NA | NA | TRBJ2-5 | TRBV12-3/TRBV12-4 | CASTPNRANLGETQYF | TGTGCCAGTACACCGAACCGGGCCAATTTAGGGGAGACCCAGTACTTC
few | NA | TRBJ2-3 | TRBV5-1 | CASSAGIRTDTQYF | TGCGCCAGCAGCGCAGGAATTCGAACGGATACGCAGTATTTT
NA | NA | TRBJ2-2 | TRBV5-1 | CASSLQTGTGELFF | TGCGCCAGCAGCTTGCAAACGGGGACCGGGGAGCTGTTTTTT
few | NA | TRBJ1-2 | TRBV27 | CASSQVGGIYGYTF | TGTGCCAGCAGCCAGGTAGGAGGGATCTATGGCTACACCTTC
few | NA | TRBJ2-3 | TRBV9 | CASSAQGNGLDTQYF | TGTGCCAGCAGCGCGCAGGGTAACGGCCTAGATACGCAGTATTTT
few | NA | TRBJ2-5 | TRBV20-1 | CSATRTAQETQYF | TGCAGTGCAACGAGGACGGCTCAAGAGACCCAGTACTTC
few | NA | TRBJ2-5 | TRBV9 | CASSVSGSPQETQYF | TGTGCCAGCAGCGTCTCGGGGTCCCCACAAGAGACCCAGTACTTC
NA | NA | TRBJ1-2 | TRBV28 | CASSLRLEPYGYTF | TGTGCCAGCAGTTTACGGTTGGAGCCCTATGGCTACACCTTC
few | NA | TRBJ1-1 | TRBV7-3 | CASSLGSMNTEAFF | TGTGCCAGCAGCTTAGGCAGCATGAACACTGAAGCTTTCTTT
few | NA | TRBJ2-7 | TRBV11-2 | CASSLFAAYEQYF | TGTGCCAGCAGCTTATTCGCAGCTTACGAGCAGTACTTC
few | TRBD2 | TRBJ2-5 | TRBV11-2 | CASSLGLAGERQETQYF | TGTGCCAGCAGCTTAGGACTAGCGGGAGAAAGACAAGAGACCCAGTACTTC
NA | NA | TRBJ2-7 | TRBV12-5 | CASGLGQSGPPYEQYF | TGTGCTAGTGGTTTGGGCCAATCGGGACCCCCCTACGAGCAGTACTTC
NA | NA | TRBJ2-1 | TRBV5-1 | CASSLTVDSYNEQFF | TGCGCCAGCAGCTTGACCGTCGACTCCTACAATGAGCAGTTCTTC
many | NA | TRBJ1-2 | TRBV29-1 | CSALGVDYGYTF | TGCAGCGCCCTCGGGGTCGACTATGGCTACACCTTC
NA | NA | TRBJ1-2 | TRBV2 | CASSDEGFYGYTF | TGTGCCAGCAGTGATGAGGGCTTCTATGGCTACACCTTC
NA | TRBD2 | TRBJ2-3 | TRBV7-9 | CASRRGGGTDTQYF | TGTGCCAGCAGGCGCGGGGGGGGCACAGATACGCAGTATTTT
few | NA | TRBJ1-1 | TRBV7-6 | CASSPGRDLEAFF | TGTGCCAGCAGCCCAGGCAGGGATCTGGAGGCTTTCTTT
NA | TRBD2 | TRBJ2-1 | TRBV3-1 | CASSQGPSGHNEQFF | TGTGCCAGCAGCCAAGGCCCTAGCGGACACAATGAGCAGTTCTTC
NA | NA | TRBJ2-2 | TRBV9 | CASTLGAAANTGELFF | TGTGCCAGCACCCTGGGGGCTGCGGCTAACACCGGGGAGCTGTTTTTT
few | TRBD2 | TRBJ2-5 | TRBV6-6 | CASSWASGTETQYF | TGTGCCAGCAGTTGGGCTAGCGGGACAGAGACCCAGTACTTC
few | TRBD2 | TRBJ2-7 | TRBV5-8 | CASSGTNRYEQYF | TGTGCCAGCAGCGGGACTAATAGATACGAGCAGTACTTC
few | TRBD2 | TRBJ2-5 | TRBV7-3 | CASSSAGDIQETQYF | TGTGCCAGCAGCTCGGCGGGGGATATTCAAGAGACCCAGTACTTC
NA | NA | TRBJ1-2 | TRBV20-1 | CSARDLRGTNYSYTF | TGCAGTGCTAGAGATCTACGGGGTACTAACTATAGCTACACCTTC
NA | NA | TRBJ1-2 | TRBV6-6 | CATSGTPYTF | TGTGCCACGAGCGGGACACCCTACACCTTC
NA | NA | TRBJ1-4 | TRBV3-1 | CASSQEGGYEKLFF | TGTGCCAGCAGCCAAGAAGGGGGTTATGAAAAACTGTTTTTT
few | NA | TRBJ2-7 | TRBV9 | CASSRDLTLSYEQYF | TGTGCCAGCAGCAGGGACCTGACTCTCTCCTACGAGCAGTACTTC
few | NA | TRBJ2-1 | TRBV6-1 | CASSEAVGAGQINEQFF | TGTGCCAGCAGTGAAGCGGTGGGGGCAGGGCAGATTAATGAGCAGTTCTTC
NA | NA | TRBJ2-1 | TRBV7-7 | CASSPKGSSYNEQFF | TGTGCTAGCAGCCCCAAGGGCAGCTCCTACAATGAGCAGTTCTTC
NA | TRBD1 | TRBJ2-3 | TRBV29-1 | CSASGTGSDTQYF | TGCAGCGCCTCCGGGACAGGGAGCGATACGCAGTATTTT
few | TRBD2 | TRBJ2-3 | TRBV7-3 | CASSLRAGGPSDAQYF | TGTGCCAGCAGCTTACGGGCGGGAGGGCCATCAGATGCGCAGTATTTT
NA | NA | TRBJ2-3 | TRBV20-1 | CSARDRLVDSTDTQYF | TGCAGTGCTAGAGATCGACTAGTGGATAGCACAGATACGCAGTATTTT
NA | NA | TRBJ2-3 | TRBV6-2/TRBV6-3 | CASSYSGGNLLPTPPTQYF | TGTGCCAGCAGTTACTCAGGGGGGAATCTCCTCCCCACACCGCCTACGCAGTATTTT
once | TRBD2 | TRBJ2-5 | TRBV20-1 | CSASLAGGQETQYF | TGCAGTGCTAGTCTAGCGGGGGGCCAAGAGACCCAGTACTTC
few | TRBD1 | TRBJ2-1 | TRBV5-1 | CASSLEGAIYNEQFF | TGCGCCAGCAGCTTGGAGGGGGCCATCTACAATGAGCAGTTCTTC
few | TRBD1 | TRBJ1-1 | TRBV20-1 | CSASPRGLTEAFF | TGCAGTGCTAGCCCCAGGGGGCTCACTGAAGCTTTCTTT
once | NA | TRBJ2-7 | TRBV7-9 | CASSSAGGGEQYF | TGTGCCAGCAGCAGTGCAGGGGGGGGCGAGCAGTACTTC
once | TRBD2 | TRBJ2-1 | TRBV12-3/TRBV12-4 | CASSLALAGGFHEQFF | TGTGCCAGCAGTTTAGCGCTAGCGGGGGGATTCCATGAGCAGTTCTTC